This paragraph covers one TCR beta chain sequence. Sequenced by immunoSEQ multiplex PCR; TCRdb stores in-frame clones only, minus some. This sample has about 130,000 clones; roughly 83% occur once, and the top ten carry roughly an eighth. Germline-derived CDR1 and CDR2 are SNHLY and FYNNEI. This CDR3 region has 15 residues. Trimming at V came to 6 bases and at J to 4 bases, leaving 12 bases not matched to a gene. The data derive from a study of blood T cell repertoires in COVID-19. Study details: Nucleic acid was either cDNA or gDNA, and it came from T cells, B-cell-depleted T cells, or PBMCs.

The rearrangement links TRBV2 to TRBJ2-7; TRBD1 matches 7 bases. Specimen: peripheral blood. The receptor comes from a woman aged 30 to 39 who had recovered from COVID-19. Here the CDR3 reads CASRQAPDRVYEQYF. In DNA, the CDR3 is TGTGCCAGCAGACAAGCCCCAGACAGGGTTTACGAGCAGTACTTC. Full variable domain (rest looked up from reference TRBV2 and TRBJ2-7): EPEVTQTPSHQVTQMGQEVILRCVPISNHLYFYWYRQILGQKVEFLVSFYNNEISEKSEIFDDQFSVERPDGSNFTLKIRSTKLEDSAMYFCASRQAPDRVYEQYFGPGTRLTVT.